A single sample is the source of the 2 T cell receptor beta chains below, sequenced in a study of T cells in women clearing cervical HPV infection. Assay used: immunoSEQ multiplex PCR; TCRdb lists only in-frame clones, some missing. Recorded for this sample: about 48,000 clones. Input material: blood buffy coat. The source is a woman aged 18-70 years with a cervical HPV16 infection that either progressed to CIN3+ or cleared (not recorded which).

To note about this clone: Coverage ceases 3 residues before the CDR3 finishes, and the germline J gene fills in the end. This rearrangement joins TRBV7-2 to TRBJ2-7, with D uncertain. Trimming cost V 4 bases and J 2 bases, with 3 bases left between them. From germline, CDR1 is SGHTA and CDR2 FQGNSA. The CDR3 has 11 amino acids. This CDR3 reads CASSSAYEQYF. CDR3 DNA, as far as it was read: TGTGCCAGCAGCTCTGCCTACGAG.

CDR3 bases read: TGTGCCAGCTCACCACCGGGCAGGGTGGGAACAGATACG. This sequence encodes CASSPPGRVGTDT. The whole CDR3 reads CASSPPGRVGTDTQYF. The chain employs TRBV18 and TRBJ2-3, with TRBD1 as a possible D gene (5 bases). Coverage ceases 3 residues before the CDR3 finishes, and the germline J gene fills in the end. V dropped 0 bases and J dropped 3 bases, with 13 bases sitting between them. The CDR3 runs 16 residues. Germline lookup yields CDR1 KGHSH and CDR2 LQKENI.